The T cell receptor (beta chain) under discussion was sequenced for a study of blood T cell repertoires in COVID-19. Study-level information: The United States, Italy and Spain provided the acute and convalescent COVID-19 samples. PBMCs, B-cell-depleted T cells, or T cells provided the cDNA or gDNA that made up the material.

CDR3 length: 15 residues. CDR1 is MNHEY, CDR2 SVGEGT, per germline. V shed 5 bases, J shed 4 bases, and the junction held 9 bases outside the gene matches. TCRdb keeps only in-frame clones here, not all; method: immunoSEQ multiplex PCR. The table has 100,000 or so clones, roughly 88% seen once. The sequence was obtained from a human donor in a cohort sampled during active COVID-19. The rearrangement links TRBV6-2 or TRBV6-3 to TRBJ2-3, with 7 nucleotides matching TRBD2. The sequenced sample was peripheral blood. The CDR3 is CASSTPTSPPDTQYF. Written as DNA, the CDR3 is TGTGCCAGCAGTACCCCGACTAGCCCCCCAGATACGCAGTATTTT.